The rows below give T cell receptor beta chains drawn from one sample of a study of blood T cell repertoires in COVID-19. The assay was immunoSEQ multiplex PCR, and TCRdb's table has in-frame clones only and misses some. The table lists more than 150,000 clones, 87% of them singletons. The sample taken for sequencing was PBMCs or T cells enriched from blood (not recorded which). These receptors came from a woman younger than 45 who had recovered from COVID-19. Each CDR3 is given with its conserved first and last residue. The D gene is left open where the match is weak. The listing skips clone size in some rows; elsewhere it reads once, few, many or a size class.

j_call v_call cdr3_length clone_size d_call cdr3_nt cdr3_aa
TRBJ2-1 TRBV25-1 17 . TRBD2 TGTGCCAGCAGTGATACGGGGACTAGCGGGAGTCTCCATGAGCAGTTCTTC CASSDTGTSGSLHEQFF
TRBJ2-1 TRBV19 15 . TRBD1 TGTGCCAGTAGTTTAACAGGGGTCCCCTACAATGAGCAGTTCTTC CASSLTGVPYNEQFF
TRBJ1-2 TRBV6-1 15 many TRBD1 TGTGCCAGCAGTGATCTGACAGGGCCCAACTATGGCTACACCTTC CASSDLTGPNYGYTF
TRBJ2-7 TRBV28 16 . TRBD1 TGTGCCAGCACCTCCTTTTGGGACAGGGGGCACTACGAGCAGTACTTC CASTSFWDRGHYEQYF
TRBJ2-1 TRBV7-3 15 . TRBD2 TGTGCCAGCAGCTACTATAGCGGGAGCTCTAATGAGCAGTTCTTC CASSYYSGSSNEQFF
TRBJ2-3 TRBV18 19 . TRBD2 TGTGCCAGCTCACCAACCACGGACCGGACTAGCGGGGACACAGATACGCAGTATTTT CASSPTTDRTSGDTDTQYF
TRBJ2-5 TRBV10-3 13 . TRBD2 TGTGCCATCAGTGGCGGACTAGGGGAGACCCAGTACTTC CAISGGLGETQYF
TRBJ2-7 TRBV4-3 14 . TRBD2 TGCGCCAGCAGCCTGACTGGGGGGGTCTACGAGCAGTACTTC CASSLTGGVYEQYF
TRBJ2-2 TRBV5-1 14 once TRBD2 TGCGCCAGCAGCCTGAGCGGGGGCACCGGGGAGCTGTTTTTT CASSLSGGTGELFF
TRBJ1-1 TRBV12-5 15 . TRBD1 TGTGCTAGTGGCCAAGGGGACAGGGGAGGCGCTGAAGCTTTCTTT CASGQGDRGGAEAFF
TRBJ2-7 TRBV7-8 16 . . TGTGCCAGCAGCTTAGTCTTCTTGCAGAACTCCTACGAGCAGTACTTC CASSLVFLQNSYEQYF
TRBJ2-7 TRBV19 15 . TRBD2 TGTGCCAGTATGAGTAGCGGGAGGCCTTCGGACGAGCAGTACTTC CASMSSGRPSDEQYF
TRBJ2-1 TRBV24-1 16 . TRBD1 TGTGCCACCAGTGAACCGGACAGGGGCACCTACAATGAGCAGTTCTTC CATSEPDRGTYNEQFF
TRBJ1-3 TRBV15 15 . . TGTGCCACCAGCCCCCCCAGGGCCCTTGGAAACACCATATATTTT CATSPPRALGNTIYF
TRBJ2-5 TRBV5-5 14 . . TGTGCCAGCAGCTTAGGGACATACCAAGAGACCCAGTACTTC CASSLGTYQETQYF
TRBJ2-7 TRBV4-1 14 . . TGCGCCAGCAGCCAAGGGGGAGTCTCCTACGAGCAGTACTTC CASSQGGVSYEQYF
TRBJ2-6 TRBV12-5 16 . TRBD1 TGTGCTAGTGGTTTAGGGACAGTAACTGGGGCCAACGTCCTGACTTTC CASGLGTVTGANVLTF
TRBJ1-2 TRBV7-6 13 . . TGTGCCAGCAGCTCAGACAGACTCTATGGCTACACCTTC CASSSDRLYGYTF
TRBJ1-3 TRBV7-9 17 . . TGTGCCAGCAGCCACCCACCAGGCCTGACCTCTGGAAACACCATATATTTT CASSHPPGLTSGNTIYF
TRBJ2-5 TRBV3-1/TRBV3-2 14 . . TGTGCCAGCAGCCTAAGCGGTTCACAAGAGACCCAGTACTTC CASSLSGSQETQYF
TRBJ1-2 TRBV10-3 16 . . TGTGCCATCAGTGTTAGTCGCGGAAACCCTAACTATGGCTACACCTTC CAISVSRGNPNYGYTF
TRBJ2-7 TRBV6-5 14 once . TGTGCCAGCAGCCTACAGGCCTCTCCATACGAGCAGTACTTC CASSLQASPYEQYF
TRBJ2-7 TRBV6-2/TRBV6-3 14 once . TGTGCCAGCAGTGACAACAGGAGCCCCTACGAGCAGTACTTC CASSDNRSPYEQYF
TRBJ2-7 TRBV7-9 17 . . TGTGCCAGCAGTGATCATAGAACGGACAGCCCTACCTACGAGCAGTACTTC CASSDHRTDSPTYEQYF
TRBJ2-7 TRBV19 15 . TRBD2 TGTGCCAGTACGGGACTAGTCCCTTCCTCCTACGAGCAGTACTTC CASTGLVPSSYEQYF
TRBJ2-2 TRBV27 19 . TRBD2 TGTGCCAGCAGCAGAAGGGAACTAGCGGGGGGGGTGAGTCCCGGGGAGCTGTTTTTT CASSRRELAGGVSPGELFF
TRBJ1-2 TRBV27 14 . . TGTGCCAGCAGTCCCGAAGGGGCGGTCTATGGCTACACCTTC CASSPEGAVYGYTF
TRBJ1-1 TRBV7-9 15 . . TGTGCCAGCAGCTTTTCCGGCAGGATGAACACTGAAGCTTTCTTT CASSFSGRMNTEAFF
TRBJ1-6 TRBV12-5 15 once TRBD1 TGTGCTAGTGGTTTGGTAGGGACAGGGGGTCTACCCCTCCACTTT CASGLVGTGGLPLHF